Here is one T cell receptor (beta chain) with its context. Antigen specificity is unknown. Germline CDR1 SGHAT, CDR2 FQNNGV. Trimming pared 1 base from V and 8 bases from J, leaving 14 bases between. The CDR3 is 15 residues long. These data originate in a study of cytomegalovirus exposure and HLA in healthy donors. Findings and caveats of the study: It was reported that the classifier diagnosed cytomegalovirus status with high specificity and sensitivity in both the original and validation cohorts. There were a few CMV-associated chains whose specificity for CMV antigens was confirmed in vitro. When presence/absence was analysed, sequencing depth was taken to be roughly uniform across donors.

Donors had nominal health at sampling but likely had unrecorded immune exposures. Primers: 60 Vbeta forward and 13 Jbeta reverse. TCRdb keeps only in-frame clones here, not all; method: immunoSEQ multiplex PCR. The sample carries approximately 260,000 clones, around 90% recorded once. The chain uses TRBV11-2 and TRBJ1-4; no reliable D call. What was sequenced was PBMCs. The clonotype comes from a girl aged 2-10 years in good health and CMV-seronegative. The CDR3 here is CASSLVGVMEEKLFF. CDR3 sequence (DNA): TGTGCCAGCAGCTTAGTAGGAGTGATGGAGGAAAAACTGTTTTTT.